This T cell receptor (beta chain) was recorded in a study of T cells and Merkel cell carcinoma outcomes. The protocol was immunoSEQ multiplex PCR, while the TCRdb copy is restricted to in-frame clones and leaves out a portion. The sample lists about 15,000 clones; just under 95% were seen once. Germline loops: CDR1 MNHNY, CDR2 SVGAGI (reference sequence). The CDR3 covers 15 residues. Trimming cost V 11 bases and J 1 base, with 18 bases left between them. The sequenced sample was tumor tissue from Merkel cell carcinoma. The chain is built from TRBV6-6 and TRBJ1-5; a possible D gene is TRBD1 (5 bases). The source of this sequence is a human donor with Merkel cell carcinoma. The CDR3, as DNA: TGTGCCTGCGGTCGGGGCAGGGCAAGCAATCAGCCCCAGCATTTT. It codes for CACGRGRASNQPQHF.